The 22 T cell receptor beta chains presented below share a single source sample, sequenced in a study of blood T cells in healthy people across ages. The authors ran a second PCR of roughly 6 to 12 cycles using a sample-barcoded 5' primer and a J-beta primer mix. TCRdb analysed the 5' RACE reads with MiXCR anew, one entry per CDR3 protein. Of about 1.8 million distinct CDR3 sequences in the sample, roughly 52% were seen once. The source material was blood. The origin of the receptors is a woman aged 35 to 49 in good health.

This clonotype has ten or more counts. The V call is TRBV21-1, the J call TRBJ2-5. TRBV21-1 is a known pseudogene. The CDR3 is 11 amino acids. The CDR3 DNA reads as TGTGCCAGCAGCAAAGAGTCGACCCAGTACTTC. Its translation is CASSKESTQYF.

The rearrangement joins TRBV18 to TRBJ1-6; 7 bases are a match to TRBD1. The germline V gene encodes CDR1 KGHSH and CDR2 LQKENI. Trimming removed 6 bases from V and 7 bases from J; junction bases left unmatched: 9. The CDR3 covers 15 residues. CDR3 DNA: TGTGCCAGCTCTCCGACAGGGAACCCAAATTCACCCCTCCACTTT. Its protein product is CASSPTGNPNSPLHF.

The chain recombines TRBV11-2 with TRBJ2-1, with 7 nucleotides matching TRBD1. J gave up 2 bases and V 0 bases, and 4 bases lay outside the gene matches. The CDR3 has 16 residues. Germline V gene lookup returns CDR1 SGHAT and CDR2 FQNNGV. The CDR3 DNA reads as TGTGCCAGCAGCTTAGAGTTTGGGACAGCCTACAATGAGCAGTTCTTC. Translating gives CASSLEFGTAYNEQFF.

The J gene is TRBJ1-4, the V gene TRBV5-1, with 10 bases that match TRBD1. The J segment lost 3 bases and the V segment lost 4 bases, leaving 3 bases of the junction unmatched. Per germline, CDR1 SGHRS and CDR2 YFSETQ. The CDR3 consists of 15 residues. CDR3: CASSHGTGANEKLFF. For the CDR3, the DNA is TGCGCCAGCAGCCACGGGACAGGGGCTAATGAAAAACTGTTTTTT.

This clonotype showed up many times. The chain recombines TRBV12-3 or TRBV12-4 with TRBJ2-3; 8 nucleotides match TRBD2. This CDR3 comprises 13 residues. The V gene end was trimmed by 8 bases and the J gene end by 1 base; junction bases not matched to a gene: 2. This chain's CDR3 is CASGSGGTDTQYF. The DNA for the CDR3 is TGTGCCAGCGGTAGCGGGGGCACAGATACGCAGTATTTT.

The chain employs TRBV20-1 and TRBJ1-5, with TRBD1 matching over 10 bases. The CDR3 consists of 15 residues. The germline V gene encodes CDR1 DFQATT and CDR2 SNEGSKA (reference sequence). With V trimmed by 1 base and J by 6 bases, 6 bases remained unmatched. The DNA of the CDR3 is TGCAGTGCTAGAGGGACAGGGGGACTCGGTCAGCCCCAGCATTTT. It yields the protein CSARGTGGLGQPQHF.

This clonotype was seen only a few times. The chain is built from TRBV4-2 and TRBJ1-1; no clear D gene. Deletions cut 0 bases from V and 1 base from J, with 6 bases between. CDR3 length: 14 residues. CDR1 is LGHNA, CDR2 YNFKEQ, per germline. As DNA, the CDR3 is TGTGCCAGCAGCCAAGAACAGAGGAACACTGAAGCTTTCTTT. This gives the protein CASSQEQRNTEAFF.

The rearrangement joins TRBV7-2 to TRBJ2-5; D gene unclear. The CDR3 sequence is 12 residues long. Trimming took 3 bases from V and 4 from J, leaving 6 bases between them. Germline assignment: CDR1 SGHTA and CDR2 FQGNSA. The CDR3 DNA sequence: TGTGCCAGCAGCTTCCGGCTAGAGACCCAGTACTTC. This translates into CASSFRLETQYF. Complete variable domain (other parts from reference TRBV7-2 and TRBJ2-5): GAGVSQSPSNKVTEKGKDVELRCDPISGHTALYWYRQSLGQGLEFLIYFQGNSAPDKSGLPSDRFSAERTGGSVSTLTIQRTQQEDSAVYLCASSFRLETQYFGPGTRLLVL.

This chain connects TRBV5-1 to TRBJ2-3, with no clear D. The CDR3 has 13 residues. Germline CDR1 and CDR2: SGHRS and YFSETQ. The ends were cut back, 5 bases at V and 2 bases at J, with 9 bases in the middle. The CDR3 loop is CASSVLYTDTQYF. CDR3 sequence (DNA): TGCGCCAGCAGTGTGTTATACACAGATACGCAGTATTTT.

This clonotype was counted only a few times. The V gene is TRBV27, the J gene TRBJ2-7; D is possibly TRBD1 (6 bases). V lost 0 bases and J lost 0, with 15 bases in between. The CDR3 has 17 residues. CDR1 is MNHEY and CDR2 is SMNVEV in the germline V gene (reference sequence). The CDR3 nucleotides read TGTGCCAGCAGTTTATCGAGGGGGTTAGCCGCCTCCTACGAGCAGTACTTC. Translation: CASSLSRGLAASYEQYF.

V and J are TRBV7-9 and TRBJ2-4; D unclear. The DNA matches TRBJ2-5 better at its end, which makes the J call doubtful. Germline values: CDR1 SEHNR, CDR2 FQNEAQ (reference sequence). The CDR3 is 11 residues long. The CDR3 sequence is CASSPASTQYF. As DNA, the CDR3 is TGTGCCAGCAGCCCCGCCTCGACCCAGTACTTC.

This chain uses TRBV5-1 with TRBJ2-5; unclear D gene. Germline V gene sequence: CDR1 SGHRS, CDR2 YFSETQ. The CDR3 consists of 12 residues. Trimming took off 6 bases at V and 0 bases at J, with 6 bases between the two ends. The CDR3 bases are TGCGCCAGCACCTGGGACCAAGAGACCCAGTACTTC. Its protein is CASTWDQETQYF.

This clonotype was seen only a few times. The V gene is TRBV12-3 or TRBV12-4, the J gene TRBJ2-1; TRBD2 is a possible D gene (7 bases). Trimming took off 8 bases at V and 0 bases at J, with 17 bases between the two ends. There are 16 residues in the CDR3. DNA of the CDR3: TGTGCCAGCGAATGGGGGGGCCCGGGCTCCTACAATGAGCAGTTCTTC. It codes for CASEWGGPGSYNEQFF.

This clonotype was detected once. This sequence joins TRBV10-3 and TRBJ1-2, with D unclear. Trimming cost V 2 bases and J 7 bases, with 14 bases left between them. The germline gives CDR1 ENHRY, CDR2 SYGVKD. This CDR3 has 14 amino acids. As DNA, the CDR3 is TGTGCCATCAGTGAGAGTACAGCGGTTCGTGGCTACACCTTC. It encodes CAISESTAVRGYTF.

The CDR3: CASSEGRRRASTDTQYF. CDR3 nucleotide sequence: TGCGCCAGCAGTGAAGGTCGGCGACGCGCTAGCACAGATACGCAGTATTTT. This rearrangement joins TRBV10-2 to TRBJ2-3, with D hard to call. CDR1 is WSHSY and CDR2 is SAAADI in the germline V gene. V gave up 3 bases and J gave up 0 bases, with 16 bases separating them. CDR3 length: 17 amino acids.

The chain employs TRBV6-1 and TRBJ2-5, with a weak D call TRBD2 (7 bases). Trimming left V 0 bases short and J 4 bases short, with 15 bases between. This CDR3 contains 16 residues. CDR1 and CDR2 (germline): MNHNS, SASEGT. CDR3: CASSEAHGGLTETQYF. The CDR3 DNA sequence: TGTGCCAGCAGTGAAGCGCACGGGGGGCTCACAGAGACCCAGTACTTC.

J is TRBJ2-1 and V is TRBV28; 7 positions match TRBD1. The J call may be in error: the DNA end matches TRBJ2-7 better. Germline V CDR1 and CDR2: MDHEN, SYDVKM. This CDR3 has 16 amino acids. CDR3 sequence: CASSSTGASNYNEQYF. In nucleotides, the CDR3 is TGTGCCAGCAGTTCTACAGGGGCGAGCAATTACAATGAGCAGTACTTC.

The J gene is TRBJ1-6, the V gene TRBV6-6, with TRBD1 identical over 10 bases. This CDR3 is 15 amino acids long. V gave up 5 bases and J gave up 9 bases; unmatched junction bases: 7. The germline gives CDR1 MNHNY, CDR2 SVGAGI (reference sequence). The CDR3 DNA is TGTGCCAGCAGTCGTTCGGGACAGGGGAGTTCACCCCTCCACTTT. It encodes CASSRSGQGSSPLHF.

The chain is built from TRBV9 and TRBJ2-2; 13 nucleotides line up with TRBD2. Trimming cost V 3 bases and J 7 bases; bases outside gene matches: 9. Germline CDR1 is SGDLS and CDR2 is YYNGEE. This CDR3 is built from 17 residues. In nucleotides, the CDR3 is TGTGCCAGCAGCGCCCCACTAGCGGGGGGGCATATCGGGGAGCTGTTTTTT. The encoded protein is CASSAPLAGGHIGELFF.

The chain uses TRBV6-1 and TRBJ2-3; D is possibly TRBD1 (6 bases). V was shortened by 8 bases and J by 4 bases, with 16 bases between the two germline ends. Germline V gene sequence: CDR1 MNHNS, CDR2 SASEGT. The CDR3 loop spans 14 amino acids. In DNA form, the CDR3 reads TGTGCCAGCTCCAGGGGTAGCTTAGCAGATACGCAGTATTTT. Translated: CASSRGSLADTQYF.

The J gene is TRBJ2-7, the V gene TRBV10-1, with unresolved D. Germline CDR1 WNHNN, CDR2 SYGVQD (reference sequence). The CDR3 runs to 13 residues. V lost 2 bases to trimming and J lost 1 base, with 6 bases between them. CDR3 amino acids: CASSELLSYEQYF. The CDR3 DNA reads TGCGCCAGCAGTGAGCTACTGTCCTACGAGCAGTACTTC.

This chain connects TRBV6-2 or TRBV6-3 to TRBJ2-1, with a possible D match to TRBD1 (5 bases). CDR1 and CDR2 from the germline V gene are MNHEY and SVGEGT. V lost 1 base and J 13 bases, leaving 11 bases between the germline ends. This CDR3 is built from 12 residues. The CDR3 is CASSYLGQSQFF. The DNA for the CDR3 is TGTGCCAGCAGTTACTTGGGGCAGAGCCAGTTCTTC.